These T cell receptor beta chains were read from a single sample in a study of blood T cell repertoires in COVID-19. TCRdb's table, derived via immunoSEQ multiplex PCR, lists solely in-frame clones and lacks some. The table records roughly 170,000 clones, approximately 74% of them present only once. Sequenced: peripheral blood. Receptors were obtained from a woman of 80 years or more with acute or convalescent COVID-19. CDR3s include the opening cysteine and the closing phenylalanine or tryptophan. A D gene is named only where the DNA matches it firmly. Clone sizes are given selectively: once, few, many, or a class where the clone is expanded.

TRBD1	TRBV19	NA	TRBJ2-1	CASTAIYRGYEQFF	TGTGCCAGTACCGCAATCTACAGGGGATATGAGCAGTTCTTC
NA	TRBV7-3	NA	TRBJ2-3	CASSLTWQNTDTQYF	TGTGCCAGCAGCTTAACGTGGCAAAACACAGATACGCAGTATTTT
TRBD2	TRBV4-2	NA	TRBJ2-2	CASSLRLAGAGELFF	TGTGCCAGCAGCTTACGACTAGCGGGAGCCGGGGAGCTGTTTTTT
NA	TRBV28	NA	TRBJ2-3	CAAVAASTDTQYF	TGTGCAGCTGTAGCGGCAAGCACAGATACGCAGTATTTT
NA	TRBV7-2	NA	TRBJ1-1	CASSFTGTNTEAFF	TGTGCCAGCAGCTTCACAGGGACGAACACTGAAGCTTTCTTT
TRBD1	TRBV6-2/TRBV6-3	NA	TRBJ1-1	CASSSVGQGAVEAFF	TGTGCCAGCAGTTCAGTCGGACAGGGGGCGGTTGAAGCTTTCTTT
NA	TRBV30	NA	TRBJ2-2	CAWKGEPGELFF	TGTGCCTGGAAGGGGGAACCCGGGGAGCTGTTTTTT
TRBD1	TRBV5-1	NA	TRBJ2-7	CASSEGTGGREQYF	TGCGCCAGCAGCGAGGGGACAGGGGGTCGCGAGCAGTACTTC
TRBD2	TRBV29-1	NA	TRBJ2-5	CSVEDWTSGRWVGGTQYF	TGCAGCGTTGAAGATTGGACTAGCGGGAGGTGGGTCGGCGGGACCCAGTACTTC
TRBD1	TRBV10-1	NA	TRBJ2-2	CASSEGDRGTGELFF	TGCGCCAGCAGTGAGGGAGACAGGGGAACCGGGGAGCTGTTTTTT
NA	TRBV9	few	TRBJ1-2	CASSRNTGYTF	TGTGCCAGCAGCCGAAACACCGGCTACACCTTC
TRBD2	TRBV19	few	TRBJ2-1	CASTGGYLNEQFF	TGTGCCAGTACGGGAGGCTACCTAAATGAGCAGTTCTTC
NA	TRBV5-8	NA	TRBJ2-3	CASSSEPFFRADTQYF	TGTGCCAGCAGCTCGGAGCCGTTCTTCAGGGCAGATACGCAGTATTTT
TRBD2	TRBV11-2	once	TRBJ2-6	CASSFLAGETGANVLTF	TGTGCCAGCAGCTTTCTAGCGGGAGAAACTGGGGCCAACGTCCTGACTTTC
TRBD1	TRBV28	NA	TRBJ2-7	CASSQTRQGYEQYF	TGTGCCAGCAGTCAAACGCGACAGGGATACGAGCAGTACTTC
NA	TRBV5-1	NA	TRBJ2-3	CASSPAGQSTDTQYF	TGCGCCAGCAGCCCGGCGGGACAGAGCACAGATACGCAGTATTTT
NA	TRBV27	NA	TRBJ1-5	CASSFAGYQPQHF	TGTGCCAGCAGTTTTGCTGGCTATCAGCCCCAGCATTTT
TRBD2	TRBV9	NA	TRBJ2-1	CASSVELAGYNEQFF	TGTGCCAGCAGCGTAGAACTAGCGGGTTACAATGAGCAGTTCTTC
NA	TRBV30	NA	TRBJ2-2	CAWSPFNQGGELFF	TGTGCCTGGAGCCCCTTCAACCAGGGCGGGGAGCTGTTTTTT
NA	TRBV15	NA	TRBJ2-5	CATSRGSGARETQYF	TGTGCCACCAGCAGAGGATCGGGAGCACGGGAGACCCAGTACTTC
NA	TRBV5-4	NA	TRBJ2-1	CASSLGGGSYNEQFF	TGTGCCAGCAGCTTGGGAGGGGGCTCCTACAATGAGCAGTTCTTC
TRBD1	TRBV2	NA	TRBJ2-2	CASSEQGAGTGELFF	TGTGCCAGCAGTGAACAGGGGGCCGGCACCGGGGAGCTGTTTTTT
TRBD1	TRBV18	NA	TRBJ2-7	CASSPGQGSSYEQYF	TGTGCCAGCTCACCCGGACAGGGAAGCTCCTACGAGCAGTACTTC
TRBD2	TRBV27	NA	TRBJ2-1	CASGTQARTSGTYNEQFF	TGTGCCAGCGGAACCCAGGCTCGGACTAGCGGGACTTACAATGAGCAGTTCTTC